This passage covers 18 T cell receptor beta chains from one sample sequenced in a study of monozygotic twins with cystic fibrosis. The repertoire was sequenced with immunoSEQ multiplex PCR; TCRdb's copy has only in-frame clones and lacks some. The profile covers approximately 24,000 clones, with about 96% appearing a single time and approximately 2.6% taken by the ten largest. The sequenced sample was blood. These receptors were taken from a girl between 2 and 10 years old with cystic fibrosis.

V is TRBV7-9 and J is TRBJ2-7; D is ambiguous. Germline V gives CDR1 SEHNR, CDR2 FQNEAQ (reference sequence). The CDR3 runs 17 residues. The V end lost 5 bases, the J end lost 6 bases, and 26 bases lay between the germline ends. CDR3: CASSPAWAAKVLSEQYF. As DNA, the CDR3 is TGTGCCAGCAGCCCCGCCTGGGCTGCCAAAGTTCTCTCCGAGCAGTACTTC.

The CDR3: CAIRPILSDSYEQYF. The DNA for the CDR3 is TGTGCCATCAGGCCGATCTTGTCGGACTCCTACGAGCAGTACTTC. The chain joins TRBV10-3 to TRBJ2-7; D unclear. The germline V gene encodes CDR1 ENHRY and CDR2 SYGVKD. The V end lost 6 bases, the J end lost 0 bases, and 15 bases lay between the germline ends. This CDR3 is 15 amino acids long.

The chain employs TRBV28 and TRBJ2-7; D ambiguous. The CDR3 is 16 residues long. Per the germline V gene, CDR1 is MDHEN and CDR2 is SYDVKM. V lost 3 bases and J lost 0, with 15 bases in between. The CDR3 nucleotides read TGTGCCAGCAGTTTCTCTTATGAGACTCGCTCCTACGAGCAGTACTTC. It yields the protein CASSFSYETRSYEQYF.

The chain couples TRBV7-2 to TRBJ2-1; 13 bases map to TRBD2. This CDR3 is built from 15 residues. V lost 5 bases, J lost 6 bases, and 4 bases stayed unmatched. Germline CDR1 SGHTA, CDR2 FQGNSA. The CDR3 region has the DNA TGTGCCAGCAGCCCGGGGACTAGCGGGGCCAATGAGCAGTTCTTC. This encodes CASSPGTSGANEQFF.

The J gene is TRBJ1-1, the V gene TRBV27, with D maybe TRBD1 (5 bases). Germline lookup yields CDR1 MNHEY and CDR2 SMNVEV (reference sequence). CDR3 size: 14 residues. V was cut by 5 bases and J by 5 bases, with 15 bases left in between. Here the CDR3 reads CASSTLGGWTEAFF. The CDR3 DNA sequence: TGTGCCAGCAGTACCCTTGGGGGATGGACTGAAGCTTTCTTT.

The genes are TRBV15 and TRBJ2-5; D is unresolved. Germline lookup yields CDR1 LNHNV and CDR2 YYDKDF (reference sequence). The CDR3 contains 16 residues. Deletions cut 0 bases from V and 0 bases from J, with 11 bases between. The CDR3 nucleotides read TGTGCCACCAGCAGAGAATCCTTCCAGTACCAAGAGACCCAGTACTTC. Translating it yields CATSRESFQYQETQYF.

V and J are TRBV11-3 and TRBJ2-5; the match to TRBD2 covers 7 bases. CDR1 is SGHNT, CDR2 YENEEA, per germline. V lost 2 bases to trimming and J lost 4 bases; unmatched junction nucleotides: 7. The length of the CDR3 is 15 residues. CDR3 sequence: CASSLSGGVLETQYF. The CDR3 DNA sequence: TGTGCCAGCAGCTTAAGTGGGGGGGTTTTAGAGACCCAGTACTTC.

The V gene is TRBV11-2, the J gene TRBJ1-1; D ambiguous. The CDR3 length is 15 residues. Trimming took 0 bases from V and 0 from J, leaving 8 bases between them. Germline assignment: CDR1 SGHAT and CDR2 FQNNGV. For the CDR3, the DNA is TGTGCCAGCAGCTTAGAAGGAGCGGTGAACACTGAAGCTTTCTTT. Translated: CASSLEGAVNTEAFF.

This chain joins TRBV15 and TRBJ2-1, with TRBD2 matching 10 bases. V was clipped by 0 bases and J by 8 bases; unmatched bases: 7. Germline V lookup: CDR1 LNHNV, CDR2 YYDKDF (reference sequence). This CDR3 has 16 amino acids. The CDR3 sequence: CATSRELASGSYEQFF. The CDR3 DNA sequence: TGTGCCACCAGCAGAGAATTGGCTAGCGGGAGCTATGAGCAGTTCTTC. The full variable domain, rest sourced from reference TRBV15 and TRBJ2-1, is DAMVIQNPRYQVTQFGKPVTLSCSQTLNHNVMYWYQQKSSQAPKLLFHYYDKDFNNEADTPDNFQSRRPNTSFCFLDIRSPGLGDTAMYLCATSRELASGSYEQFFGPGTRLTVL.

This chain connects TRBV19 to TRBJ2-3; TRBD2 matches 12 bases. The length of the CDR3 is 16 residues. The germline V gene encodes CDR1 LNHDA and CDR2 SQIVND (reference sequence). The trim removed 5 bases at V and 5 bases at J, leaving 8 bases unmatched. DNA of the CDR3: TGTGCCAGTAGTCTCCGGACTAGCGGGGTTTTAGATACGCAGTATTTT. Protein sequence: CASSLRTSGVLDTQYF.

The chain couples TRBV7-3 to TRBJ2-2; D uncertain. The CDR3 is 14 amino acids. Between the trimmed V and J ends, which lost 2 bases and 1 base, there was a span of 5 bases. Germline CDR1 reads SGHTA; CDR2 reads FQGTGA. CDR3 coding DNA: TGTGCCAGCAGCTTAGCAGGGAACACCGGGGAGCTGTTTTTT. Translation gives CASSLAGNTGELFF.

This chain joins TRBV5-1 and TRBJ2-5, with 14 bases fitting TRBD2. J was trimmed by 4 bases and V by 3 bases; bases with no gene match: 2. The germline V gene has CDR1 SGHRS and CDR2 YFSETQ. The CDR3 runs 15 residues. The DNA of the CDR3 is TGCGCCAGCAGCTCTGGGACTAGCGGGAGAGAGACCCAGTACTTC. It yields the protein CASSSGTSGRETQYF.

The V gene is TRBV6-1, the J gene TRBJ1-3, with D unclear. This CDR3 spans 14 amino acids. V was shortened by 1 base and J by 4 bases, with 8 bases between the two germline ends. From germline, CDR1 is MNHNS and CDR2 SASEGT. Written as DNA, the CDR3 is TGTGCCAGCAGTGAAGGTGGATCCGGAAACACCATATATTTT. It codes for CASSEGGSGNTIYF.

V and J are TRBV11-3 and TRBJ2-1; TRBD2 aligns across 7 bases. The germline V gene encodes CDR1 SGHNT and CDR2 YENEEA. This CDR3 spans 14 amino acids. The V and J ends lost 7 bases and 9 bases, in that order; junction bases with no gene match: 12. This chain's CDR3 is CASNKGRERSEQFF. The CDR3 nucleotides read TGTGCCAGCAACAAGGGGAGGGAGCGGAGTGAGCAGTTCTTC.

The genes are TRBV2 and TRBJ1-3; D possibly corresponds to TRBD1 (5 bases). CDR1 and CDR2 from the germline V gene are SNHLY and FYNNEI. V was clipped by 6 bases and J by 3 bases, with 6 bases between them. The CDR3 sequence is 12 residues long. CDR3 DNA sequence: TGTGCCAGCAGGGGGGTTGGAAACACCATATATTTT. Protein: CASRGVGNTIYF.

This clone showed up just once. The chain carries TRBV30 and TRBJ2-3; TRBD1 matches 9 bases. This CDR3 region has 17 residues. CDR1 and CDR2 from the germline V gene are GTSNPN and SVGIG (reference sequence). V trimming: 2 bases; J trimming: 4 bases; junction bases outside the gene matches: 13. CDR3 amino acids: CAWSRETGGFSPDTQYF. The CDR3 bases are TGTGCCTGGAGTCGGGAGACAGGGGGTTTCTCACCAGATACGCAGTATTTT.

The chain recombines TRBV5-1 with TRBJ1-1; D is ambiguous. Deletions cut 0 bases from V and 5 bases from J, with 11 bases between. CDR3 length: 14 residues. Germline V gives CDR1 SGHRS, CDR2 YFSETQ. CDR3 residues: CASSLAGVGTEAFF. Written as DNA, the CDR3 is TGCGCCAGCAGCTTGGCCGGGGTAGGGACTGAAGCTTTCTTT.

This chain joins TRBV7-9 and TRBJ2-1, with D possibly matching TRBD2 (5 bases). Germline V lookup: CDR1 SEHNR, CDR2 FQNEAQ (reference sequence). The CDR3 contains 16 residues. V lost 1 base and J 8 bases, leaving 18 bases between the germline ends. CDR3 coding DNA: TGTGCCAGCAGCTTAGGGTGGCGGGCCGCCCACGATGAGCAGTTCTTC. It is translated as CASSLGWRAAHDEQFF.